This TCR beta chain was found in a study of T cell responses to AZD1222 COVID-19 vaccine (dated by TCRdb to the early 2020s). Looking at the study overall: AZD1222 recipients whose second dose came at about 4 weeks and those whose second dose came at about 12 weeks were combined into one group, since spike-specific TCR depth and breadth did not differ between the two schedules. A total of 230 to 250 trial participants underwent TCR sequencing, of whom about 210 had received two doses of AZD1222 and approximately 25 had received two doses of the MenACWY control vaccine. Enrollment into the trials was organized by age into subgroups of 18-55, 56-69 and 70-plus years, and those subgroups contained roughly 150, 30 and 60 TCR-sequenced participants, respectively. Study-level results and caveats: The vaccine-associated CD4 TCRs covered the entire spike protein, and the dominant responses fell in regions 160-218 and 743-854. Most participants were white British and females outnumbered males, and the authors suggested that clonal diversity may have been underestimated. Because no samples from the day 14 peak response were available, repertoires could be characterized only after the peak T cell response. Conclusions about previously exposed vaccinees were limited because only six AZD1222 recipients were SARS-CoV-2 seropositive at baseline. Reportedly, almost half of the unique spike-specific TCRs recognized epitopes lying outside the regions that are mutated in the B.1.351 and B.1.1.7 variants. Spike-specific TCR breadth and depth rose significantly after two AZD1222 doses compared with day 0 and with MenACWY recipients. The 56-69-year group was small, and its depth increase did not reach significance, likely because of low power.

To note about this clone: Its antigen is unknown. Base qualities are missing; no much larger clone stands one base away.

What this sample's time point label stands for: baseline before first vaccination. The vaccinee samples were drawn from two UK trials, COV001 and COV002, one of which was a single-blind randomized controlled phase 2/3 trial testing AZD1222 (ChAdOx1 nCoV-19) in healthy adults. For TCRbeta chain sequencing, PBMC samples from trial participants were taken at day 0 and at day 28 after the second dose. The cysteine opens and the phenylalanine closes a CDR3 of 15 amino acids. Just the 45-base CDR3 DNA is kept, in frame starting at base 1. The germline V gene (reference sequence) sets CDR1 to MNHEY and CDR2 to SMNVEV. Cut back by 0 bases and 6 bases, the V and J ends lie 13 bases apart. The CDR3 regions of human TCRbeta chains were analyzed by immunosequencing. Per the original workflow: TCRs in the repertoires were matched against a reference library of SARS-CoV-2-specific TCRs that had been generated with the MIRA antigen-specificity platform. Breadth was defined as the fraction of unique TCRs that were SARS-CoV-2-associated, and depth was defined as the fraction of total T cells that were SARS-CoV-2-associated. Using the MIRA data, every spike-specific TCR was mapped to the spike region that the TCR reacted to and assigned to either a CD4 or a CD8 class. Log10-transformed breadth and depth values were compared by one-way ANOVA with Sidak's multiple comparisons tests. The table comes from immuneACCESS by way of TCRdb, which keeps in-frame sequences with V and J called. Part of the clones is missing from these tables; in studies checked, under half for an unresolved V gene and the rest for unknown reasons. V, J and clone size were drawn from that table, and D and trimming were deduced from the DNA. This sample is represented by roughly 70,000 clones; 75% to 90% of them were singletons. The ten largest account for more than 2% of the sample.

The sequencing used peripheral blood, collected on day 0 of AZD1222 vaccination. The clonotype originates from an adult in good health. The chain links TRBV27 with TRBJ2-3; the D gene remains uncertain. Here the CDR3 is given as CASSLSGNPVDTQYF. The nucleotide sequence reads as follows: TGTGCCAGCAGTTTATCGGGCAACCCGGTGGATACGCAGTATTTT.